These T cell receptor beta chains were read from a single sample in a study of CD8 T cells in ankylosing spondylitis. TCRdb fed the 5' RACE reads into MiXCR, producing one record per CDR3 protein. The sample records hundreds of thousands of distinct CDR3 sequences, about 12% being singletons. The sample was blood, either unsorted or a sorted T cell fraction (not recorded which). The receptors stem from a male donor with ankylosing spondylitis. Each CDR3 is given with its conserved first and last residue. Fields, in order: clone size, D gene, J gene, V gene, CDR3 DNA, CDR3 protein. D genes are given only for firm matches. Clone size is not always given. Where it is, it says once, few, many or a class for expanded clones.

size: .; D: TRBD1; J: TRBJ1-5; V: TRBV11-2; DNA: TGTGCCAGCAGCAGGGGACAGGGCCTGGGTCAGCCCCAGCATTTT; CDR3: CASSRGQGLGQPQHF
size: few; D: .; J: TRBJ1-5; V: TRBV5-1; DNA: TGCGCCAGCAGCCGGGACCCCGGCAGCACTCAGCCCCAGCATTTT; CDR3: CASSRDPGSTQPQHF
size: few; D: TRBD2; J: TRBJ2-7; V: TRBV4-3; DNA: TGCGCCAGCAGCCACACTAGCGGGAGCTACGAGCAGTACTTC; CDR3: CASSHTSGSYEQYF
size: .; D: .; J: TRBJ1-4; V: TRBV4-2; DNA: TGTGCCAGCAGCCAAGATGGTTTGGGAGCCGAAAAACTGTTTTTT; CDR3: CASSQDGLGAEKLFF
size: few; D: .; J: TRBJ1-4; V: TRBV7-9; DNA: TGTGCCAGCAGCCTAGGACAGCTTCCTAATGAAAAACTGTTTTTT; CDR3: CASSLGQLPNEKLFF
size: .; D: .; J: TRBJ2-7; V: TRBV6-2/TRBV6-3; DNA: TGTGCCAGCAGCAGACTAAACCCCTCCTACGAGCAGTACTTC; CDR3: CASSRLNPSYEQYF
size: .; D: .; J: TRBJ1-1; V: TRBV7-8; DNA: TGTGCCAGCAGCGGGGGGGGCGGGAACACTGAAGCTTTCTTT; CDR3: CASSGGGGNTEAFF
size: few; D: .; J: TRBJ2-5; V: TRBV24-1; DNA: TGTGCCACCAGTGACCCCGGACTGGTGGAGACCCAGTACTTC; CDR3: CATSDPGLVETQYF
size: few; D: .; J: TRBJ2-3; V: TRBV7-2; DNA: TGTGCCAGCAGCTTAAGGGGACACTCATCGGGCACAGATACGCAGTATTTT; CDR3: CASSLRGHSSGTDTQYF
size: .; D: TRBD2; J: TRBJ2-1; V: TRBV20-1; DNA: TGCAGTGCTAGCGGGGGGGTGGATGAGCAGTTCTTC; CDR3: CSASGGVDEQFF
size: .; D: .; J: TRBJ1-1; V: TRBV29-1; DNA: TGCAGCGTTGAGAGGGGGGCAGCCGAAGCTTTCTTT; CDR3: CSVERGAAEAFF
size: .; D: TRBD2; J: TRBJ2-3; V: TRBV20-1; DNA: TGCAGTGCTACACTAGCGGGTTACACAGATACGCAGTATTTT; CDR3: CSATLAGYTDTQYF
size: few; D: TRBD1; J: TRBJ2-3; V: TRBV30; DNA: TGTGCCTGGAGGAAGGGTCGGGACAGAGATACGCAGTATTTT; CDR3: CAWRKGRDRDTQYF
size: few; D: TRBD2; J: TRBJ2-1; V: TRBV4-2; DNA: TGTGCCAGCAGCCAAGATGGAACTAGCGGAGGGGGTGAGCAGTTCTTC; CDR3: CASSQDGTSGGGEQFF
size: few; D: TRBD2; J: TRBJ2-5; V: TRBV12-3/TRBV12-4; DNA: TGTGCCAGCAGCGGCGGGGGGGCTGAGACCCAGTACTTC; CDR3: CASSGGGAETQYF
size: few; D: .; J: TRBJ2-1; V: TRBV10-3; DNA: TGTGCCATCAGTGAGGACAGATACAATGAGCAGTTCTTC; CDR3: CAISEDRYNEQFF
size: .; D: TRBD1; J: TRBJ2-7; V: TRBV20-1; DNA: TGCAGTGCTAGAAACCCCTTGACAGGGGCGCCCGAGCAGTACTTC; CDR3: CSARNPLTGAPEQYF
size: .; D: TRBD1; J: TRBJ2-7; V: TRBV18; DNA: TGTGCCAGCTCACCACCGAGGGACAGGTCCTACGAGCAGTACTTC; CDR3: CASSPPRDRSYEQYF
size: .; D: .; J: TRBJ1-2; V: TRBV5-1; DNA: TGCGCCAGCAGCCGGACAGACCATGGCTACACCTTC; CDR3: CASSRTDHGYTF
size: once; D: .; J: TRBJ1-2; V: TRBV3-1; DNA: TGTGCCAGCAGCACACCAGGGACCCCCATCGATGGCTACACCTTC; CDR3: CASSTPGTPIDGYTF
size: .; D: .; J: TRBJ1-1; V: TRBV18; DNA: TGTGCCAGCTCACGCGTGGGGGAGAACACTGAAGCTTTCTTT; CDR3: CASSRVGENTEAFF
size: few; D: TRBD1; J: TRBJ2-7; V: TRBV3-1; DNA: TGTGCCAGCAGCCAAGAATTGGGACAGTCCCACGAGCAGTACTTC; CDR3: CASSQELGQSHEQYF
size: .; D: TRBD1; J: TRBJ2-3; V: TRBV6-1; DNA: TGTGCCAGCAGCGATCCGGGACAGGGCACAGATACGCAGTATTTT; CDR3: CASSDPGQGTDTQYF
size: few; D: TRBD1; J: TRBJ2-5; V: TRBV5-1; DNA: TGCGCCAGCAGCTTGACAGGGGGCGGTGAAGAGACCCAGTACTTC; CDR3: CASSLTGGGEETQYF
size: .; D: TRBD1; J: TRBJ1-6; V: TRBV6-1; DNA: TGTGCCAGCACCAAGACAGGGGAAAGATCACCCCTCCACTTT; CDR3: CASTKTGERSPLHF
size: few; D: .; J: TRBJ1-5; V: TRBV7-2; DNA: TGTGCCAGCAGCGGAGAGCTCAATCAGCCCCAGCATTTT; CDR3: CASSGELNQPQHF
size: few; D: .; J: TRBJ2-7; V: TRBV20-1; DNA: TGCAGTGCTTTCCCGACGGGCGGCCCGTGGGAGCAGTACTTC; CDR3: CSAFPTGGPWEQYF
size: few; D: TRBD2; J: TRBJ2-5; V: TRBV20-1; DNA: TGCAGTGCAACCGAGCGGGGGCAAGAGACCCAGTACTTC; CDR3: CSATERGQETQYF
size: few; D: .; J: TRBJ1-2; V: TRBV6-6; DNA: TGTGCCAGCAGCCCGAGGGCTAACTATGGCTACACCTTC; CDR3: CASSPRANYGYTF
size: .; D: TRBD2; J: TRBJ2-7; V: TRBV20-1; DNA: TGCAGTGCCCCGGGGGGAAACTACGAGCAGTACTTC; CDR3: CSAPGGNYEQYF
size: .; D: .; J: TRBJ1-4; V: TRBV2; DNA: TGTGCCAGCAAAGATTTTGAGGCGACCTTCCGTGAAAAACTGTTTTTT; CDR3: CASKDFEATFREKLFF
size: .; D: .; J: TRBJ1-1; V: TRBV29-1; DNA: TGCAGCGTTGAGGGTAGGGTGGAGCTTGAAGCTTTCTTT; CDR3: CSVEGRVELEAFF
size: .; D: .; J: TRBJ1-1; V: TRBV25-1; DNA: TGTGCCAGCAGTGAAATGGGGACGAAGAACACTGAAGCTTTCTTT; CDR3: CASSEMGTKNTEAFF
size: few; D: .; J: TRBJ1-1; V: TRBV6-1; DNA: TGTGCCAGCAACCTGAACATGAACACTGAAGCTTTCTTT; CDR3: CASNLNMNTEAFF
size: .; D: .; J: TRBJ2-5; V: TRBV20-1; DNA: TGCAGTGCTAATCGGGGGCGCGGAGAGACCCAGTACTTC; CDR3: CSANRGRGETQYF
size: .; D: .; J: TRBJ2-6; V: TRBV7-2; DNA: TGTGCCAGCAGCTTCTCTGGGGCCTCAGCCAACGTCCTGACTTTC; CDR3: CASSFSGASANVLTF
size: few; D: TRBD2; J: TRBJ2-3; V: TRBV14; DNA: TGTGCCAGCAGCCCGGGCCTAGCGGGGGGTCCCACAGATACGCAGTATTTT; CDR3: CASSPGLAGGPTDTQYF
size: few; D: .; J: TRBJ2-1; V: TRBV20-1; DNA: TGCAGTGCTAGTATACAGGCGGGTCCCTACAATGAGCAGTTCTTC; CDR3: CSASIQAGPYNEQFF
size: .; D: TRBD1; J: TRBJ2-5; V: TRBV6-5; DNA: TGTGCCAGCAGTTATTCTTGGACAGGGCAAGAGACCCAGTACTTC; CDR3: CASSYSWTGQETQYF
size: .; D: .; J: TRBJ2-1; V: TRBV7-3; DNA: TGTGCCAGCAGCTTAAGGGGGTTATCAGGCCCCAATGAGCAGTTCTTC; CDR3: CASSLRGLSGPNEQFF
size: .; D: TRBD2; J: TRBJ2-5; V: TRBV5-1; DNA: TGCGCCAGCAGCTTCCCTAGCGGGGGGCTAGAGACCCAGTACTTC; CDR3: CASSFPSGGLETQYF
size: few; D: TRBD1; J: TRBJ1-2; V: TRBV24-1; DNA: TGTGCCACCAGTGACTGGACAGGGGGCGGAGAAGGCTACACCTTC; CDR3: CATSDWTGGGEGYTF
size: .; D: .; J: TRBJ2-1; V: TRBV5-1; DNA: TGCGCCAGCAGCCTGAAGGACAGCTCCTACAATGAGCAGTTCTTC; CDR3: CASSLKDSSYNEQFF
size: few; D: .; J: TRBJ1-2; V: TRBV7-2; DNA: TGTGCCAGCAGCTATAAACCGGGTCCTAACTATGGCTACACCTTC; CDR3: CASSYKPGPNYGYTF